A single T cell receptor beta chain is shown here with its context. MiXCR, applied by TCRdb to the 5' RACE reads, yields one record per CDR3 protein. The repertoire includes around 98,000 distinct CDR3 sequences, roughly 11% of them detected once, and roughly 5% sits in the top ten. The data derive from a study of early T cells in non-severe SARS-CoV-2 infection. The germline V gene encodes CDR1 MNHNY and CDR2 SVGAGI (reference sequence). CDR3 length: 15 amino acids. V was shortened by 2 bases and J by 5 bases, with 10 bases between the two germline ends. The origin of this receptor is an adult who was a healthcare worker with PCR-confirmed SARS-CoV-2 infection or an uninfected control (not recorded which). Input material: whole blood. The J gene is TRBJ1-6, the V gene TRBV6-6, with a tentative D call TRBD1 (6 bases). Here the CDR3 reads CASSYPQGDNSPLHF. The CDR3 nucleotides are TGTGCCAGCAGTTACCCACAGGGAGATAATTCACCCCTCCACTTT.